The T cell receptor (beta chain) under discussion was sequenced for a study of blood T cell repertoires in COVID-19. This clone occurred once. Recruited during active infection, patients (from Seattle) were subsequently followed longitudinally. TCRdb's copy holds only in-frame clones and misses some; the assay was immunoSEQ multiplex PCR. The table shows roughly 260,000 clones, with around 92% occurring only once. Trimming pared 7 bases from V and 7 bases from J, leaving 10 bases between. The CDR3 runs to 11 residues. The V gene's germline CDR1 is MNHNY and CDR2 SVGAGI (reference sequence). Sequences were obtained from peripheral blood. The source is a person under 35 with COVID-19, enrolled during active disease. The chain recombines TRBV6-6 with TRBJ1-1; no clear D. This CDR3 reads CASTLSGEAFF. In nucleotides, the CDR3 is TGTGCCAGCACCCTCTCCGGTGAAGCTTTCTTT.